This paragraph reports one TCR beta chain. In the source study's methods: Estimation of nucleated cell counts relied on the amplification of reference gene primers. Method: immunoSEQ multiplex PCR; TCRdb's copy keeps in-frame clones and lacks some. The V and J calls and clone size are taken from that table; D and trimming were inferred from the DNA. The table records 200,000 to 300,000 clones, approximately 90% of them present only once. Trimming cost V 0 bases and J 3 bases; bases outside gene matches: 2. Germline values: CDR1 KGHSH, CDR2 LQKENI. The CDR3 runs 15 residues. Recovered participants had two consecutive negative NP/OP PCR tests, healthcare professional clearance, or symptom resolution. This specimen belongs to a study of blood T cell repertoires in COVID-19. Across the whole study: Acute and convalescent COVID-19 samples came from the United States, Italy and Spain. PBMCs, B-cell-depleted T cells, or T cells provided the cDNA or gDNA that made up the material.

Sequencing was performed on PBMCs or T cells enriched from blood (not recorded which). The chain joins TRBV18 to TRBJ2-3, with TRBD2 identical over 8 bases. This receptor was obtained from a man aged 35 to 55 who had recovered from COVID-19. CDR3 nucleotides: TGTGCCAGCTCACCACCGGCTAGCGGGACAGATACGCAGTATTTT. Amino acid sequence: CASSPPASGTDTQYF.